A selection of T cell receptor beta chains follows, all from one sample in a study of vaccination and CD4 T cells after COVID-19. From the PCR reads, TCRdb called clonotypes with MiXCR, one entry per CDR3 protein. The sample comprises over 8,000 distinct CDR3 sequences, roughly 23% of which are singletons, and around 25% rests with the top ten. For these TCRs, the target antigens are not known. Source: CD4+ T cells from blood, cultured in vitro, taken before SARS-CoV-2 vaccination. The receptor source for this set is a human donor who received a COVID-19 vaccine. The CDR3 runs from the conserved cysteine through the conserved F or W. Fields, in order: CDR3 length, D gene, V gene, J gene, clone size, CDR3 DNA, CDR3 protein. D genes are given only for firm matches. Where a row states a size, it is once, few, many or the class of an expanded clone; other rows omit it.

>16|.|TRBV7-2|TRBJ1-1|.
TGTGCCAGCAGCGGCCGCCCGGGCAGCGGGGACACTGAAGCTTTCTTT
CASSGRPGSGDTEAFF
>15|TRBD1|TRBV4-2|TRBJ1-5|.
TGTGCCAGCAGCCAGACAGGGGGAGCCCATCAGCCCCAGCATTTT
CASSQTGGAHQPQHF
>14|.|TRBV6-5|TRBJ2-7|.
TGTGCCAGCAGTTACGACGACAGCTCCTACGAGCAGTACTTC
CASSYDDSSYEQYF
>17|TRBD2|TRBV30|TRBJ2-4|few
TGTGCCTGGAGTCGGGGGGGAGTGGATTTCGCCAAAAACATTCAGTACTTC
CAWSRGGVDFAKNIQYF
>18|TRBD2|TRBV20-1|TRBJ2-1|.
TGCAGTGCTAGAGATGGTGCGGGACTAGCGGGGCATTACAATGAGCAGTTCTTC
CSARDGAGLAGHYNEQFF
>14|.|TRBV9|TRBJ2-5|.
TGTGCCAGCAGCGCCTCCGGGACACAAGAGACCCAGTACTTC
CASSASGTQETQYF
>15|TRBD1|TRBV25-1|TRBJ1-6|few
TGTGCCAGCAGTGATTACAGGGGGCGCGGTTCACCCCTCCACTTT
CASSDYRGRGSPLHF
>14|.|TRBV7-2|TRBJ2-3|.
TGTGCCAGCAGCTTAGGGGGACCTAGGGATACGCAGTATTTT
CASSLGGPRDTQYF
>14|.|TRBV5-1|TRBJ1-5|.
TGCGCCAGCAGCTTGGGGTCAGGGGTAGGGCCCCAGCATTTT
CASSLGSGVGPQHF
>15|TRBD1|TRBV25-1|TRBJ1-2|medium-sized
TGTGCCAGCAGTGCCACCGGGACAGGGAGCTATGGCTACACCTTC
CASSATGTGSYGYTF